The 21 T cell receptor beta chains listed next were all sequenced from one sample in a study of blood T cell repertoires in COVID-19. Sequenced by immunoSEQ multiplex PCR; TCRdb stores in-frame clones only, minus some. Of some 220,000 clones in the sample, 88% are singletons; the top ten hold roughly 2.8%. The sequencing input was PBMCs or T cells enriched from blood (not recorded which). These receptors all stem from a woman under 40 who had recovered from COVID-19.

This clone was recorded a few times. The CDR3 here is CASSVQGVGELFF. Here the CDR3 DNA reads TGTGCCAGTAGTGTACAGGGGGTCGGGGAGCTGTTTTTT. This chain links TRBV19 with TRBJ2-2; 8 bases line up with TRBD1. Germline CDR1 LNHDA, CDR2 SQIVND (reference sequence). The CDR3 is 13 residues long. The trim removed 5 bases at V and 7 bases at J, leaving 3 bases unmatched.

The V call is TRBV6-4, the J call TRBJ1-5; no reliable D call. The germline V and J ends were trimmed by 5 bases and 9 bases, with 14 bases remaining between them. Germline CDR1 is MRHNA and CDR2 is SNTAGT. CDR3 size: 13 residues. CDR3 DNA sequence: TGTGCCAGCAGTTCCGGGGAGGAGTCGCCCCAGCATTTT. Protein sequence: CASSSGEESPQHF.

This clone appeared once. This chain links TRBV6-1 with TRBJ1-3; 8 positions agree with TRBD1. V shed 5 bases and J 3 bases; nucleotides not matched to a gene: 6. The CDR3 totals 15 residues. Germline-derived CDR1 and CDR2 are MNHNS and SASEGT. DNA of the CDR3: TGTGCCAGCAGTTTTAGGGGGACAGGTGGAAACACCATATATTTT. Translating gives CASSFRGTGGNTIYF.

The chain joins TRBV5-1 to TRBJ1-5; D is unclear. Trimming took off 2 bases at V and 6 bases at J, with 15 bases between the two ends. This CDR3 region has 15 residues. The germline CDR1 and CDR2 sequences are SGHRS and YFSETQ. The CDR3 DNA is TGCGCCAGCAGCTTAGGACTGGATTGGGGTCAGCCCCAGCATTTT. Amino acids: CASSLGLDWGQPQHF.

The J gene is TRBJ1-1, the V gene TRBV2; TRBD1 is a possible D gene (6 bases). Trimming cost V 6 bases and J 4 bases, with 15 bases left between them. This CDR3 region has 14 residues. The germline gives CDR1 SNHLY, CDR2 FYNNEI. This chain's CDR3 is CASRYREGGTEAFF. The CDR3 bases are TGTGCCAGCAGATACAGGGAAGGAGGCACTGAAGCTTTCTTT.

The chain joins TRBV5-1 to TRBJ2-3; TRBD1 agrees at 7 bases. The length of the CDR3 is 15 residues. Unmatched junction bases numbered 9, after V lost 4 bases and J lost 4 bases. The germline V gene encodes CDR1 SGHRS and CDR2 YFSETQ. Written as DNA, the CDR3 is TGCGCCAGCAGCCTCGGACAGGCTTACGCAGATACGCAGTATTTT. This gives the protein CASSLGQAYADTQYF.

This clone was recorded only once. The V gene is TRBV6-2 or TRBV6-3, the J gene TRBJ2-7; 11 bases agree with TRBD2. The CDR3 has 16 residues. The V and J ends lost 6 bases and 3 bases, in that order; junction bases with no gene match: 10. The germline CDR1 and CDR2 sequences are MNHEY and SVGEGT. CDR3 sequence (DNA): TGTGCCAGCAGCCTATCTACTAGCGGGGGTTACTACGAGCAGTACTTC. Amino acids: CASSLSTSGGYYEQYF.

The V and J genes are TRBV7-9 and TRBJ1-5; D might be TRBD1 (6 bases). This CDR3 contains 13 residues. CDR1 SEHNR and CDR2 FQNEAQ come from the germline V gene (reference sequence). Trimming took 2 bases from V and 5 from J, leaving 7 bases between them. Written as DNA, the CDR3 is TGTGCCAGCAGCTTATACAGGGATCAGCCCCAGCATTTT. It yields the protein CASSLYRDQPQHF. Using reference TRBV7-9 and TRBJ1-5 for the parts outside the CDR3, the full variable domain is DTGVSQNPRHKITKRGQNVTFRCDPISEHNRLYWYRQTLGQGPEFLTYFQNEAQLEKSRLLSDRFSAERPKGSFSTLEIQRTEQGDSAMYLCASSLYRDQPQHFGDGTRLSIL.

The rearrangement links TRBV2 to TRBJ1-5, with D hard to call. V lost 2 bases, J lost 5 bases, and 10 bases lay in between. The germline V gene encodes CDR1 SNHLY and CDR2 FYNNEI. The CDR3 has 14 amino acids. CDR3 in amino acids: CASSETGDHQPQHF. The CDR3 DNA reads TGTGCCAGCAGTGAAACCGGGGATCATCAGCCCCAGCATTTT.

The rearrangement links TRBV19 to TRBJ1-2; the D gene is possibly TRBD1 (5 bases). Between the trimmed V and J ends, which lost 6 bases and 4 bases, there was a span of 12 bases. This CDR3 spans 13 amino acids. Germline lookup yields CDR1 LNHDA and CDR2 SQIVND (reference sequence). The CDR3 sequence is CASSPGLAYGYTF. CDR3 bases: TGTGCCAGTAGCCCGGGACTTGCCTATGGCTACACCTTC.

The chain employs TRBV5-1 and TRBJ2-7, with 8 positions matching TRBD2. Germline CDR1 and CDR2: SGHRS and YFSETQ. The CDR3 totals 16 residues. V dropped 0 bases and J dropped 4; count of bases not matched to a gene: 9. The CDR3 nucleotides read TGCGCCAGCAGCTTGGAGGGCCCGGGGGGGCTATACGAGCAGTACTTC. Protein sequence: CASSLEGPGGLYEQYF.

Remarks on this clone: The same CDR3 also results from other DNA sequences found in this sample. The chain employs TRBV4-3 and TRBJ1-2; 8 nucleotides line up with TRBD1. The germline V gene encodes CDR1 LGHNA and CDR2 YSLEER. V lost 0 bases, J lost 5 bases, and 5 bases stayed unmatched. CDR3 length equals 15 residues. CDR3 sequence (DNA): TGCGCCAGCAGCCAAGAGGGCAGGGGGCCGTATGGCTACACCTTC. Its protein is CASSQEGRGPYGYTF.

This chain links TRBV9 with TRBJ1-1, with a possible D match to TRBD1 (6 bases). The CDR3 is 13 amino acids. The V end lost 4 bases, the J end lost 6 bases, and 13 bases lay between the germline ends. CDR1 and CDR2 from the germline V gene are SGDLS and YYNGEE. The CDR3 spells CASSPTGIAEAFF. The CDR3 region has the DNA TGTGCCAGCAGCCCAACAGGGATAGCTGAAGCTTTCTTT. Together with reference TRBV9 and TRBJ1-1, the CDR3 gives the full variable domain: DSGVTQTPKHLITATGQRVTLRCSPRSGDLSVYWYQQSLDQGLQFLIQYYNGEERAKGNILERFSAQQFPDLHSELNLSSLELGDSALYFCASSPTGIAEAFFGQGTRLTVV.

The chain is built from TRBV19 and TRBJ2-7, with TRBD2 identical over 7 bases. This CDR3 has 14 amino acids. The junction had 3 bases not matched to a gene; V was cut back by 2 bases and J by 2 bases. Germline CDR1 is LNHDA and CDR2 is SQIVND (reference sequence). The CDR3 loop reads CASSIRGETYEQYF. DNA for the CDR3: TGTGCCAGTAGTATACGGGGGGAGACCTACGAGCAGTACTTC.

V usage is TRBV7-2 and J usage is TRBJ2-1; TRBD2 matches at 8 bases. Per the germline V gene, CDR1 is SGHTA and CDR2 is FQGNSA. The CDR3 runs 15 residues. After removal of 7 bases from V and 1 base from J, the junction contained 6 bases not matched to a gene. CDR3 in DNA: TGTGCCAGCACCCGGGGGGGCGGTTCCTACAATGAGCAGTTCTTC. This sequence encodes CASTRGGGSYNEQFF.

The genes are TRBV5-4 and TRBJ2-1; the D gene is possibly TRBD2 (7 bases). The V end lost 2 bases, the J end lost 4 bases, and 13 bases lay between the germline ends. The length of the CDR3 is 15 residues. CDR1 and CDR2 from the germline V gene are SGHNT and YYREEE (reference sequence). The CDR3 is CASSFKGGGYNEQFF. The DNA for the CDR3 is TGTGCCAGCAGCTTTAAGGGGGGGGGTTACAATGAGCAGTTCTTC.

This clone was observed a few times. The chain recombines TRBV7-8 with TRBJ1-2; no clear D. The germline V and J ends were trimmed by 1 base and 10 bases, with 10 bases remaining between them. The germline V gene encodes CDR1 SGHVS and CDR2 FQNEAQ. The CDR3 is 12 amino acids. The chain's CDR3 is CASSLDRGDYTF. The CDR3 nucleotides are TGTGCCAGCAGCTTAGATCGGGGAGACTACACCTTC.

The rearrangement links TRBV19 to TRBJ2-7; D uncertain. V shed 1 base and J shed 5 bases, with 9 bases lying between them. CDR1 and CDR2 (germline): LNHDA, SQIVND (reference sequence). This CDR3 is built from 13 residues. The chain's CDR3 is CASSIVGRHEQYF. The CDR3 DNA reads as TGTGCCAGTAGTATAGTCGGCAGGCACGAGCAGTACTTC.

The chain recombines TRBV7-8 with TRBJ1-2; D remains unclear. The CDR3 length is 13 residues. Trimming cost V 3 bases and J 4 bases, with 9 bases left between them. Germline lookup yields CDR1 SGHVS and CDR2 FQNEAQ. CDR3 sequence: CASSLSHLYGYTF. The CDR3 coding sequence is TGTGCCAGCAGCTTGAGTCATCTCTATGGCTACACCTTC.

The rearrangement uses TRBV24-1 and TRBJ2-1; 8 bases align to TRBD2. Losses at the gene ends were 7 bases for V and 6 bases for J; bases not matched to a gene: 10. The germline CDR1 and CDR2 sequences are KGHDR and SFDVKD. The CDR3 runs 15 residues. CDR3 amino acids: CATSAPGGGFNEQFF. CDR3 bases: TGTGCCACCAGCGCGCCGGGCGGGGGGTTCAATGAGCAGTTCTTC.

This clone was seen a few times. This chain joins TRBV5-5 and TRBJ2-4, with TRBD2 identical over 7 bases. The CDR3 loop spans 16 amino acids. V lost 2 bases, J lost 3 bases, and 8 bases stayed unmatched. Germline CDR1 and CDR2: SGHKS and YYEKEE (reference sequence). CDR3 protein: CASSFFSGEGKNIQYF. The CDR3 bases are TGTGCCAGCAGCTTTTTCAGCGGGGAAGGCAAAAACATTCAGTACTTC.